This passage covers 18 T cell receptor beta chains from one sample sequenced in a study of glioma-infiltrating T cells after dendritic cell vaccination (dated by TCRdb to 2016 to 2017). The method behind the library was the immunoSEQ multiplex PCR assay. The table was pulled from immuneACCESS by TCRdb, which kept in-frame rearrangements only. Such tables lose some clones; where checked, under half of the loss comes from unresolved V genes, and the rest has no known cause. The sample table records more than 30,000 clones; roughly 90% of these occur just once. The ten biggest clones cover less than 2.5% of the sample. Material: blood, obtained before dendritic cell vaccination. These receptor sequences come from a human donor with glioblastoma.

The chain employs TRBV9 and TRBJ2-6, with 10 bases fitting TRBD1. V dropped 2 bases and J dropped 4; count of bases not matched to a gene: 9. Germline V lookup: CDR1 SGDLS, CDR2 YYNGEE. CDR3 length equals 18 residues. CDR3 sequence (DNA): TGTGCCAGCAGCGTGGGGGGACAGGGGATTTCCGGGGCCAACGTCCTGACTTTC. Translating it yields CASSVGGQGISGANVLTF.

The chain couples TRBV5-4 to TRBJ1-1, with a possible D match to TRBD1 (6 bases). With 6 bases removed from V and 5 bases from J, the gap between germline ends came to 20 bases. CDR1 is SGHNT and CDR2 is YYREEE in the germline V gene (reference sequence). The CDR3 loop spans 15 amino acids. The CDR3 sequence is CASNLPGASGTEAFF. As DNA, the CDR3 is TGTGCCAGCAACCTACCAGGGGCTTCGGGTACTGAAGCTTTCTTT. Full variable domain (rest looked up from reference TRBV5-4 and TRBJ1-1): ETGVTQSPTHLIKTRGQQVTLRCSSQSGHNTVSWYQQALGQGPQFIFQYYREEENGRGNFPPRFSGLQFPNYSSELNVNALELDDSALYLCASNLPGASGTEAFFGQGTRLTVV.

The chain joins TRBV14 to TRBJ1-1; D perhaps matches TRBD1 (6 bases). Germline lookup yields CDR1 SGHDN and CDR2 FVKESK. This CDR3 comprises 15 residues. The V end was cut by 4 bases, the J end by 6 bases, with 18 bases between. This chain's CDR3 is CASSPHTGIGAEAFF. CDR3 DNA sequence: TGTGCCAGCAGCCCTCATACAGGGATTGGGGCTGAAGCTTTCTTT.

This chain uses TRBV19 with TRBJ1-2, with 7 positions matching TRBD1. This CDR3 has 12 amino acids. J gave up 4 bases and V 6 bases, and 2 bases lay outside the gene matches. Germline CDR1 reads LNHDA; CDR2 reads SQIVND (reference sequence). The CDR3 sequence: CASRNRGYGYTF. CDR3 DNA sequence: TGTGCCAGTAGGAACAGGGGCTATGGCTACACCTTC. The full variable domain, rest sourced from reference TRBV19 and TRBJ1-2, is DGGITQSPKYLFRKEGQNVTLSCEQNLNHDAMYWYRQDPGQGLRLIYYSQIVNDFQKGDIAEGYSVSREKKESFPLTVTSAQKNPTAFYLCASRNRGYGYTFGSGTRLTVV.

The chain is built from TRBV7-8 and TRBJ1-2; 8 bases align to TRBD1. The J segment lost 3 bases and the V segment lost 5 bases, leaving 17 bases of the junction unmatched. This CDR3 contains 18 residues. Germline V gene data show CDR1 as SGHVS and CDR2 as FQNEAQ. For the CDR3, the DNA is TGTGCCAGCAGCCCGATAACGGGACAGGTCCTAGGGGACTATGGCTACACCTTC. It specifies CASSPITGQVLGDYGYTF. The whole variable domain, filled in from reference TRBV7-8 and TRBJ1-2, reads GAGVSQSPRYKVAKRGQDVALRCDPISGHVSLFWYQQALGQGPEFLTYFQNEAQLDKSGLPSDRFFAERPEGSVSTLKIQRTQQEDSAVYLCASSPITGQVLGDYGYTFGSGTRLTVV.

This clone was seen just once. The chain employs TRBV6-1 and TRBJ2-2; D is perhaps TRBD1 (5 bases). CDR1 is MNHNS and CDR2 is SASEGT in the germline V gene. Trimming pared 4 bases from V and 5 bases from J, leaving 23 bases between. This CDR3 is 18 amino acids long. The CDR3 region is CASSGGSGRALLTGELFF. CDR3 nucleotides: TGTGCCAGCAGTGGGGGATCTGGCAGGGCCCTACTTACCGGGGAGCTGTTTTTT.

This clone has only a few counts. The rearrangement links TRBV6-5 to TRBJ2-7, with 8 bases lining up with TRBD1. Germline loops: CDR1 MNHEY, CDR2 SVGAGI. This CDR3 is built from 16 residues. V trimming: 0 bases; J trimming: 0 bases; junction bases outside the gene matches: 4. The CDR3 coding sequence is TGTGCCAGCAGTTACTCGGGACAGGCCCTCTCCTACGAGCAGTACTTC. Residues: CASSYSGQALSYEQYF.

The chain combines TRBV15 with TRBJ2-2; the D gene is possibly TRBD2 (7 bases). With 3 bases removed from V and 0 bases from J, the gap between germline ends came to 11 bases. Germline V gene sequence: CDR1 LNHNV, CDR2 YYDKDF (reference sequence). The CDR3 is made up of 16 amino acids. This CDR3 is CATSSPGGTNTGELFF. The CDR3, as DNA: TGTGCCACCAGCAGCCCGGGGGGCACGAACACCGGGGAGCTGTTTTTT.

The rearrangement links TRBV19 to TRBJ2-7, with TRBD1 as a possible D gene (5 bases). The CDR3 is 18 residues long. CDR1 is LNHDA, CDR2 SQIVND, per germline (reference sequence). Trimming took off 3 bases at V and 2 bases at J, with 23 bases between the two ends. In DNA, the CDR3 is TGTGCCAGTAGTATGTCTCCTACCGGAACAGGAGCTACCTACGAGCAGTACTTC. This sequence encodes CASSMSPTGTGATYEQYF.

The chain is built from TRBV4-1 and TRBJ1-2, with D maybe TRBD1 (5 bases). The CDR3 covers 15 residues. V was clipped by 7 bases and J by 0 bases, with 15 bases between them. Germline CDR1 is MGHRA and CDR2 is YSYEKL. The CDR3 DNA is TGCGCCAGCACCCCCGGGGGTTTTGCTAACTATGGCTACACCTTC. Its protein product is CASTPGGFANYGYTF.

This clone appeared a single time. The V call is TRBV7-9, the J call TRBJ2-5, with TRBD2 matching 8 bases. Germline V lookup: CDR1 SEHNR, CDR2 FQNEAQ (reference sequence). V was pared by 5 bases and J by 4 bases, with 6 bases of the junction left unmatched. The CDR3 covers 14 residues. CDR3 in amino acids: CASSLGTRGETQYF. In DNA, the CDR3 is TGTGCCAGCAGCCTAGGGACTAGAGGAGAGACCCAGTACTTC.

The chain recombines TRBV4-2 with TRBJ1-3; TRBD1 is a possible D gene (6 bases). Germline CDR1 reads LGHNA; CDR2 reads YNFKEQ. V lost 4 bases and J lost 7, with 11 bases in between. This CDR3 is 13 amino acids long. CDR3 DNA: TGTGCCAGCAGCCCCGGACAGCCGAACACCATATATTTT. Its translation is CASSPGQPNTIYF.

This clone has just a few counts. The rearrangement joins TRBV6-5 to TRBJ2-5; TRBD2 matches 8 bases. The V gene end was trimmed by 0 bases and the J gene end by 5 bases; junction bases not matched to a gene: 5. Germline V gene data show CDR1 as MNHEY and CDR2 as SVGAGI. This CDR3 region has 15 residues. CDR3 residues: CASSYSRGAGETQYF. The CDR3 DNA is TGTGCCAGCAGTTACTCGCGGGGGGCTGGGGAGACCCAGTACTTC.

V is TRBV7-6 and J is TRBJ2-3; perhaps TRBD2 as D (6 bases). Germline V gene sequence: CDR1 SGHVS, CDR2 FNYEAQ. This CDR3 has 16 amino acids. Trimming removed 5 bases from V and 3 bases from J, with 18 bases in between. CDR3: CASSLSPGRGTDTQYF. In DNA, the CDR3 is TGTGCCAGCAGCCTGTCGCCGGGACGGGGGACAGATACGCAGTATTTT.

The rearrangement links TRBV27 to TRBJ2-7; D is unresolved. Deletions cut 5 bases from V and 0 bases from J, with 11 bases between. CDR1 and CDR2 from the germline V gene are MNHEY and SMNVEV (reference sequence). There are 14 residues in the CDR3. For the CDR3, the DNA is TGTGCCAGCAGTCGTTCAGCGTACTCCTACGAGCAGTACTTC. Translated: CASSRSAYSYEQYF.

As for this clone: Other nucleotide sequences from this sample produce the same CDR3. The chain combines TRBV7-2 with TRBJ1-1, with TRBD1 identical over 8 bases. CDR3 length equals 15 residues. With 4 bases clipped from V and 0 bases from J, the junction kept 4 bases outside the gene matches. Germline loops: CDR1 SGHTA, CDR2 FQGNSA. CDR3 loop: CASSWDRRLNTEAFF. Written as DNA, the CDR3 is TGTGCCAGCAGCTGGGACAGGCGACTGAACACTGAAGCTTTCTTT.

The chain uses TRBV5-4 and TRBJ2-4; D possibly corresponds to TRBD1 (5 bases). CDR3 size: 15 residues. Germline V gives CDR1 SGHNT, CDR2 YYREEE (reference sequence). Trimming left V 4 bases short and J 0 bases short, with 11 bases between. The CDR3 loop reads CASSREGVAKNIQYF. The DNA of the CDR3 is TGTGCCAGCAGCCGAGAAGGGGTAGCCAAAAACATTCAGTACTTC.

This clone has only one observation. The CDR3 sequence: CASRPQRAGTQYF. The CDR3 DNA reads TGTGCCAGCAGGCCCCAGCGCGCCGGGACGCAGTATTTT. The chain is built from TRBV6-5 and TRBJ2-3; D not certain. Trimming took 6 bases from V and 9 from J, leaving 16 bases between them. Germline CDR1 MNHEY, CDR2 SVGAGI. The CDR3 sequence is 13 residues long.